The 8 T cell receptor beta chains in this list originate from one sample, sequenced in a study of blood T cell repertoires in COVID-19. Sequenced by immunoSEQ multiplex PCR; TCRdb stores in-frame clones only, minus some. The sample consists of fewer than 200,000 clones, approximately 85% of them appearing once. The sequencing input was PBMCs or T cells enriched from blood (not recorded which). These receptors came from a woman aged 18-35 years who had recovered from COVID-19.

This chain joins TRBV12-3 or TRBV12-4 and TRBJ1-1; 7 positions agree with TRBD1. Unmatched junction bases numbered 0, after V lost 2 bases and J lost 3 bases. This CDR3 is built from 13 residues. CDR3 amino acids: CASSLQGDTEAFF. In DNA, the CDR3 is TGTGCCAGCAGTTTACAGGGGGACACTGAAGCTTTCTTT.

By frequency in the sample, this clone is medium-sized. V and J are TRBV6-2 or TRBV6-3 and TRBJ2-1, with TRBD2 as a possible D gene (5 bases). V lost 2 bases, J lost 3 bases, and 5 bases lay in between. Germline CDR1 reads MNHEY; CDR2 reads SVGEGT. This CDR3 contains 13 residues. CDR3 DNA sequence: TGTGCCAGCAGTTACCGGGACTACAATGAGCAGTTCTTC. The encoded protein is CASSYRDYNEQFF.

The gene calls are TRBV23-1 and TRBJ1-3, with D unresolved. TRBV23-1 is an open reading frame, and its role is uncertain. This CDR3 is built from 14 residues. Between the trimmed V and J ends, which lost 9 bases and 0 bases, there was a span of 12 bases. The CDR3 region is CARGRGGSGNTIYF. As DNA, the CDR3 is TGCGCCAGGGGGAGAGGCGGCTCTGGAAACACCATATATTTT.

This chain connects TRBV7-3 to TRBJ1-1; 7 bases are a match to TRBD1. V gave up 3 bases and J gave up 1 base; unmatched junction bases: 2. This CDR3 spans 14 amino acids. The germline gives CDR1 SGHTA, CDR2 FQGTGA. The CDR3 sequence: CASSLGQPNTEAFF. The CDR3 DNA reads TGTGCCAGCAGCTTGGGACAGCCGAACACTGAAGCTTTCTTT.

The chain carries TRBV10-3 and TRBJ1-2, with D perhaps TRBD1 (6 bases). CDR3 size: 13 residues. Trimming removed 4 bases at V and 8 bases at J, with 14 bases between. CDR1 and CDR2 (germline): ENHRY, SYGVKD. The CDR3 is CAISGTEISGYTF. The CDR3 DNA follows: TGTGCCATCAGTGGGACAGAGATTTCGGGCTACACCTTC.

V gene TRBV5-6 combines with J gene TRBJ2-2, with D uncertain. Germline loops: CDR1 SGHDT, CDR2 YYEEEE. The length of the CDR3 is 17 residues. V lost 4 bases and J lost 4, with 20 bases in between. CDR3 DNA: TGTGCCAGCAGCACCGAGAGATTGAGGTCCCGCACCGGGGAGCTGTTTTTT. This translates into CASSTERLRSRTGELFF.

CDR3 DNA sequence: TGTGCCAGTAGTATTCCCGGGACTAACTATGGCTACACCTTC. Encoded protein: CASSIPGTNYGYTF. The rearrangement joins TRBV19 to TRBJ1-2; the D is unclear. The length of the CDR3 is 14 residues. Germline V CDR1 and CDR2: LNHDA, SQIVND (reference sequence). Trimming removed 3 bases at V and 0 bases at J, with 8 bases between.

The rearrangement uses TRBV5-5 and TRBJ1-2, with D possibly matching TRBD1 (6 bases). Germline V gives CDR1 SGHKS, CDR2 YYEKEE (reference sequence). V lost 3 bases and J 4 bases, leaving 10 bases between the germline ends. CDR3 length equals 13 residues. CDR3 region: CASSSTGTYGYTF. The CDR3 DNA reads TGTGCCAGCAGCTCGACAGGAACCTATGGCTACACCTTC.